This note documents a single TCR beta chain sequence. What it recognizes is unknown. Donors were around eleven juvenile idiopathic arthritis patients with active disease, 3 polyarticular and 8 oligoarticular. The method was immunoSEQ multiplex PCR; TCRdb's version includes in-frame clones alone and lacks a portion of them. The sample's table shows about 6,400 clones. The data are from a study of synovial regulatory T cells in juvenile arthritis. General study points: Across patients, iaTreg TCR repertoires were mostly private, partly shared with synovial Teff and blood CPL.

This receptor was obtained from a donor aged 2-30 years with juvenile idiopathic arthritis. Material for sequencing was Treg cells from blood. Described subset: remaining (HLA-DR-negative) circulating blood Treg cells.

CDR3 sequence reads: CASSQDRTPLRVDTQYF. The chain links TRBV4-1 to TRBJ2-3; TCRdb proposes TRBD1, but this gene call is untestable without DNA. The germline V gene encodes CDR1 MGHRA and CDR2 YSYEKL. The CDR3 contains 17 residues. The protein alone is recorded here.